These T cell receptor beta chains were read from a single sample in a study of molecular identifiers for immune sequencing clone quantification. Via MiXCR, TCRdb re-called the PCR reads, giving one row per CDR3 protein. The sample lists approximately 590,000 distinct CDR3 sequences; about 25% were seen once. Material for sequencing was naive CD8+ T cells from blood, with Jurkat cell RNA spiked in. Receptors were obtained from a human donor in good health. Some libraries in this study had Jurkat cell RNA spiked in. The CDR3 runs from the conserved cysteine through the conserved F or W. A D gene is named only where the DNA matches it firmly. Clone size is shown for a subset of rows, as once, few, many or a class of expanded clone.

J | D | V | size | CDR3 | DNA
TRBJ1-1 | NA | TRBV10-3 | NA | CAISTGIPGPEAFF | TGTGCCATCAGTACAGGGATTCCGGGCCCTGAAGCTTTCTTT
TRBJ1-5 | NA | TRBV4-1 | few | CASSQIQDSNQPQHF | TGCGCCAGCAGCCAAATACAGGATAGCAATCAGCCCCAGCATTTT
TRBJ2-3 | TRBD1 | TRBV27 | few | CASSRYRGVADTQYF | TGTGCCAGCAGTCGGTACAGGGGAGTGGCAGATACGCAGTATTTT
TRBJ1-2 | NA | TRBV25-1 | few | CASREGAGHYGYTF | TGTGCCAGCAGGGAGGGCGCCGGGCACTATGGCTACACCTTC
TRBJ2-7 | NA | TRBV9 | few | CASSLGSPTYEQYF | TGTGCCAGCAGCTTGGGGAGCCCCACCTACGAGCAGTACTTC
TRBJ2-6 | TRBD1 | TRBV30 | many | CAWREGQDPSGANVLTF | TGTGCCTGGAGGGAGGGACAGGACCCCTCTGGGGCCAACGTCCTGACTTTC
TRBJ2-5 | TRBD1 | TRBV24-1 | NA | CATSSRPGQGSGETQYF | TGTGCCACCAGTTCAAGACCGGGACAGGGGAGCGGTGAGACCCAGTACTTC
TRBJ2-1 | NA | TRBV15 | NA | CATSRDGGWTIGTYNEQFF | TGTGCCACCAGCAGAGATGGGGGTTGGACAATAGGGACCTACAATGAGCAGTTCTTC
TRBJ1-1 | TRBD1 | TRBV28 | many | CASSFRTGQLKAEAFF | TGTGCCAGCAGTTTCCGGACAGGGCAACTGAAGGCTGAAGCTTTCTTT
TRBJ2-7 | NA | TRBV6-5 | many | CASSYSEPTYEQYF | TGTGCCAGCAGTTACTCCGAACCTACCTACGAGCAGTACTTC
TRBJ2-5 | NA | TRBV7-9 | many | CASSLSWTQYF | TGTGCCAGCAGCTTATCATGGACCCAGTACTTC
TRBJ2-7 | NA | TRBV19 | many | CASSMVGREQYF | TGTGCCAGTAGTATGGTCGGGCGAGAGCAGTACTTC
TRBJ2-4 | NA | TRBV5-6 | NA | CASSLANTRGLLENTQYF | TGTGCCAGCAGCTTGGCCAATACTCGGGGCCTTTTAGAAAACACTCAGTACTTC
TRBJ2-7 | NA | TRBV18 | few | CASSPPAPTETPYEQYF | TGTGCCAGCTCACCACCCGCACCGACAGAAACCCCCTACGAGCAGTACTTC
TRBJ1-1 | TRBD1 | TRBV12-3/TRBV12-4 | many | CASSRAGTGDSMNTEAFF | TGTGCCAGCAGTCGAGCCGGGACAGGGGACTCGATGAACACTGAAGCTTTCTTT
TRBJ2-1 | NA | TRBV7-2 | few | CASSLQGHEQFF | TGTGCCAGCAGCCTACAGGGCCATGAGCAGTTCTTC
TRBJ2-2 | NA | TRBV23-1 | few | CASSQLGQTNTGELFF | TGCGCCAGCAGTCAATTGGGCCAGACGAACACCGGGGAGCTGTTTTTT
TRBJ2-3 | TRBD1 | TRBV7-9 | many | CASSTGQGSDTQYF | TGTGCCAGCAGCACCGGACAGGGATCAGATACGCAGTATTTT
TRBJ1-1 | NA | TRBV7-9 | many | CASSLSLTEAFF | TGTGCCAGCAGCTTAAGTCTCACTGAAGCTTTCTTT
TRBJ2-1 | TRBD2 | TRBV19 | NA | CASSGSDSGCNEQFF | TGTGCCAGTAGTGGATCTGATAGCGGGTGCAATGAGCAGTTCTTC
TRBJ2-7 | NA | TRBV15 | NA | CATSRGQSHYEQYF | TGTGCCACCAGCAGAGGACAGTCACACTACGAGCAGTACTTC
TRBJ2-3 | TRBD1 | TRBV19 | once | CASSERQGATDAQYF | TGTGCCAGTAGTGAGAGGCAGGGGGCCACAGATGCGCAGTATTTT
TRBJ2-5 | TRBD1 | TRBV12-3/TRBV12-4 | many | CASSLDRDGEETQYF | TGTGCCAGCAGTTTGGACAGGGACGGGGAAGAGACCCAGTACTTC
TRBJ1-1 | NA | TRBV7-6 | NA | CASRARGANGNTAAFF | TGTGCCAGCAGAGCGCGGGGGGCTAACGGGAACACTGCAGCTTTCTTT
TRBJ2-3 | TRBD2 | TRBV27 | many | CASSSRLAGGPGTDTQYF | TGTGCCAGCAGTTCCCGACTAGCGGGAGGGCCTGGCACAGATACGCAGTATTTT
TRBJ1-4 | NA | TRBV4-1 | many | CASSQGKGRLFF | TGCGCCAGCAGCCAGGGGAAGGGGCGACTGTTTTTT
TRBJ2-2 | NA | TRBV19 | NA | CASAPWHGNTGELFF | TGTGCCAGTGCCCCCTGGCACGGGAACACCGGGGAGCTGTTTTTT
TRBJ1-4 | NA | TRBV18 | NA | CASSPGGGTNEKLFF | TGTGCCAGCTCACCAGGGGGTGGGACCAATGAAAAACTGTTTTTT